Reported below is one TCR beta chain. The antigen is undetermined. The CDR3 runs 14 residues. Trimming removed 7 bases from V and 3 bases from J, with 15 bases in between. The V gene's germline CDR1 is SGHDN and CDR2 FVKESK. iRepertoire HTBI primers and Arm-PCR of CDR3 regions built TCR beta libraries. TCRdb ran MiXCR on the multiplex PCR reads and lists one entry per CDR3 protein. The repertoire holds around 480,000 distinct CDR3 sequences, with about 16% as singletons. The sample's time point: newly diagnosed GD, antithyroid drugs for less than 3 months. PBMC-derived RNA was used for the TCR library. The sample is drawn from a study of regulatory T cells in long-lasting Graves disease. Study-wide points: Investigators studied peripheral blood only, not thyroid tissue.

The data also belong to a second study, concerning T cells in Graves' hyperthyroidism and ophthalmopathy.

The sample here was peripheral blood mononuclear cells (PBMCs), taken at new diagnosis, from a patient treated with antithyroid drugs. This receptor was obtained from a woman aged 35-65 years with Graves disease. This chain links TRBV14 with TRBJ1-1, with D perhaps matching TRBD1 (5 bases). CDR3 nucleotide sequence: TGTGCCAGCACCGCGATGGTCAGGGACACTGAAGCTTTCTTT. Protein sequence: CASTAMVRDTEAFF.